The entry below describes one T cell receptor (beta chain). This clone showed up just a few times. This receptor's antigen is unknown. No much larger clonotype is one base removed from it; base qualities were not supplied. This entry comes from a study of cytomegalovirus exposure and HLA in healthy donors listed by TCRdb under 2017. For context, the study as a whole: An earlier analysis of 587 of the donors reported around 280 Gb of sequence data and 90 million to 120 million unique TCR beta sequences obtained from approximately 180 million T cells. About 320 gigabases of sequencing data and tens of millions of unique TCR sequences were included in an early release covering several hundred HLA-typed donors. Among the roughly 390 genotyped donors, around 81% belonged to the genetic ancestry cluster associated with self-reported Caucasian donors. The study aimed to test whether cataloging public T cell receptors could reveal signatures of past pathogen exposure. The study used immunosequencing to profile the T cell repertoires of hundreds of subjects and linked those repertoires to cytomegalovirus serostatus. A separate validation cohort of approximately 130 different subjects was used in addition to the roughly 670-subject first cohort. To predict cytomegalovirus infection status, the study brought together high-throughput TCR immunosequencing, statistical association of individual TCRs with disease status, and machine learning. A later analysis re-examined previously published TCR beta repertoires from around 670 donors and added high-resolution HLA genotyping to investigate patterns of TCR occurrence. Rather than using new phenotypic data, the later analysis identified candidate immune exposures from TCR beta sequences and from how often those sequences occurred across donors. In an earlier analysis of 587 of the donors, high-throughput TCR beta sequencing was used to judge whether each TCR beta V gene segment behaved as functional or pseudogenic. Donor age, sex, ethnicity and CMV serostatus were collected together with the repertoire data. A later genetic analysis took genome-wide SNP genotypes for about 65% of the 666 donors and used that subset as a discovery cohort. Every repertoire in the discovery cohort had been generated on one and the same sequencing platform. HLA typing included class I and class II loci at four-digit resolution. The number of donors typed differed by locus, with roughly 629-640 for A, B, C, DRB1 and DQB1, over 500 for DQA1, some 570 for DPA1, and over 400 for DPB1. About 5 DR-DQ haplotypes were handled as single units for association and clustering, since linkage in the cohort was strong. Among 300 to 450 genotyped donors of the cohort, an average of about 240,000 unique TCR beta nucleotide sequences were sequenced per donor, around a sixth of them non-productive. The full study reports these points: In the study, around 150 TCR beta chains were listed as associated with cytomegalovirus. Because counts were too low, 15 to 20 rarely observed V segments, including chromosome 9 orphons, were excluded from the earlier analysis of fewer than 650 of the donors. Cytomegalovirus status was reported to be diagnosed by the classifier with high specificity and sensitivity in both the original and validation cohorts. The sequencing pipeline was judged likely to have produced a cluster of highly shared sequence variants as a technical artifact. A later analysis reported that several top co-occurrence clusters appeared linked to parvovirus B19, influenza, CMV and Epstein-Barr virus. In a later genetic analysis, a missense DCLRE1C variant was associated with V-gene and J-gene trimming of TCR beta chains, and the association was replicated in an independent cohort. In a later analysis, TCR association rates were found to vary across HLA loci, with the most associated TCRs seen for DRB1 alleles and the fewest for HLA-C alleles. Because some donors lacked HLA typing at each locus, the association tests relied only on the typed subset. Specific HLA alleles were associated with over 15,000 TCR beta sequences at a false discovery rate of 0.05 in a later analysis. When HLA alleles, especially DR and DQ, strongly co-occurred, attributing TCR associations to individual alleles was difficult. Only TCR beta chains were sequenced in this cohort, and the absence of alpha or paired-chain data limited detectable features. Correlated functional status among segregating V segments might reflect linkage disequilibrium, but an unknown experimental factor could not be ruled out. A further reported finding was that TCR beta sequences accurately predicted the HLA-A and HLA-B alleles for most subjects in the first cohort. In vitro tests confirmed that a few of the cytomegalovirus-associated TCR beta chains recognize cytomegalovirus antigens. The authors suggested that the approach could potentially be extended to other disease states and immunological phenotypes. In a later genetic analysis, fewer N-insertions in productive TCRs were reported among donors in an Asian-associated ancestry cluster than the approximately 670-donor mean. Most CMV-associated TCR beta chains appeared to be HLA-restricted in a later analysis, and the HLA associations seemed to be driven largely by CMV exposure. In a later analysis, HLA-associated TCR beta chains showed more clonal expansion and lower generation probabilities than non-associated chains that were equally common. Roughly uniform sequencing depth across donors was assumed in presence/absence analyses, although this assumption may not hold. Immune exposure information for the cohort was limited to CMV serostatus. In an earlier analysis of 450 to 750 of the donors, most TCR beta V segments appeared in productive rearrangements about 90% or about 30% of the time, broadly matching IMGT annotations. While some public TCRs were present in many individuals, most TCR sequences turned up only very rarely across donors.

Library prep was done by the immunoSEQ multiplex PCR assay. For the multiplex PCR, a mixture combining 60 forward primers for TCR Vbeta segments and 13 reverse primers for TCR Jbeta segments was used. A multiplex PCR assay on genomic DNA amplified the CDR3 region of rearranged TCR beta genes. The amplified TCR beta libraries were sequenced on the Illumina HiSeq System as 87-base-pair reads. From the authors' description of their analysis: A later analysis tallied 75 million to 95 million unique TCR beta chains across the 666 repertoires, and around 9.9 million of those chains were shared by two or more donors. To remove PCR and sequencing errors, raw reads were error-corrected and collapsed into unique sequences using a nearest-neighbor algorithm that merged closely related sequences. Alignment of CDR3 sequences to IMGT reference sequences was used to assign V, D and J gene segments. For a sequence to be retained, a match of at least six nucleotides to both a V gene segment and a J gene segment was required. Rearrangements were called productive when the CDR3 lacked stop codons and stayed in frame with V and J; all others were non-productive. Following IMGT convention, CDR3 was defined as the stretch from the second conserved V-encoded cysteine to the conserved J-encoded phenylalanine. Sequences without an unambiguous match to a single V gene segment were excluded from the earlier analysis of almost 600 of the donors. An earlier analysis of several hundred of the donors called V segments functional above 56.7% productive rearrangements and segregating when the between-donor standard deviation exceeded 5%. To diagnose cytomegalovirus status from the catalog of TCR beta chain sequences, a statistical classification framework was built. In a later analysis, TCR nucleotide sequences were compared against IMGT/GENE-DB human TR gene sequences so that V and J genes could be assigned. In a later analysis, CDR3 sequences and most-parsimonious VDJ recombination scenarios were assigned using the TCRdist pipeline. A later analysis defined each TCR beta chain by its CDR3 amino acid sequence plus V-gene family, and excluded reads lacking a unique V-gene family. A later analysis removed over 500 highly shared, low-generation-probability nucleotide sequences to deal with suspected cross-contamination and a sequencing artifact. In a later analysis, a clonal expansion index was calculated for each public chain from normalized within-repertoire ranks of inferred template counts. A later analysis computed generation probabilities with a VDJ recombination model fitted to out-of-frame rearrangements, and checked the results against IGoR. A later analysis scored TCR-TCR, TCR-HLA and TCR-CMV co-occurrence with hypergeometric tests, applying a repertoire-size bias correction to TCR pairs. In a later analysis, false discovery rates were estimated by permuting HLA or CMV assignments 20 times. In a later analysis, co-occurring TCRs were grouped using DBSCAN, and TCRdist sequence similarity was added for clustering within HLA-allele-positive subsets. Co-occurrence clustering excluded repertoires with fewer than 30,000 or more than 120,000 public chains, plus five with anomalous nucleotide sharing. TCRdb obtained this table from immuneACCESS and retained in-frame rearrangements with V and J assigned. These tables miss some clones; where compared with another copy, unresolved V genes account for less than half of the shortfall, and the remainder is unexplained. Clone size and the V and J calls come from that table; the DNA yielded D and trimming. The sample table shows some 250,000 clones, and roughly 82% are seen once. 5.4% of the sample rests with the top ten.

In total, fewer than 750 healthy bone marrow donors made up the cohort. Cohort members were all nominally healthy when sampled, although unrecorded immune exposures were likely present. The donor was CMV seropositive and belonged to the group of a few hundred seropositive cohort members. Every donor gave a peripheral blood sample, and the peripheral blood mononuclear cells from that sample were used for TCR beta sequencing. Genomic DNA was extracted from the blood cell samples with the Qiagen DNeasy Blood Extraction Kit. Sequenced input: PBMCs. The sequence came from a woman aged 40 to 50 in good health and CMV-seropositive.

The CDR3 here reads CASERTGDNTEAFF. In nucleotides, the sequence is TGTGCCAGCGAACGAACGGGGGACAACACTGAAGCTTTCTTT. The rearranged segments are TRBV7-8 and TRBJ1-1; matching of 5 bases hints at TRBD1 as the D gene. The germline V gene specifies SGHVS as CDR1 and FQNEAQ as CDR2. Trimming at the junction amounts to 8 bases on V and 2 bases on J, and the germline ends lie 15 bases apart. The CDR3 runs 14 residues from the cysteine to the phenylalanine. Just the 42-base CDR3 DNA is kept, in frame starting at base 1.